The 19 T cell receptor beta chains reported below all come from one sample, sequenced in a study of cytomegalovirus exposure and HLA in healthy donors. The protocol was immunoSEQ multiplex PCR, while the TCRdb copy is restricted to in-frame clones and leaves out a portion. The repertoire holds 100,000 to 150,000 clones, with roughly 89% as singletons. Sample: PBMCs. The receptors derive from a woman aged 18-35 years in good health and CMV-seronegative.

The chain employs TRBV11-2 and TRBJ2-3; D is possibly TRBD2 (6 bases). CDR3 length equals 15 residues. Trimming pared 1 base from V and 5 bases from J, leaving 13 bases between. CDR1 and CDR2 (germline): SGHAT, FQNNGV. The CDR3 DNA sequence: TGTGCCAGCAGCTTAGGGAGGGGCGGAAGAGATACGCAGTATTTT. Its translation: CASSLGRGGRDTQYF. The variable domain in full, completed from reference TRBV11-2 and TRBJ2-3, reads EAGVAQSPRYKIIEKRQSVAFWCNPISGHATLYWYQQILGQGPKLLIQFQNNGVVDDSQLPKDRFSAERLKGVDSTLKIQPAKLEDSAVYLCASSLGRGGRDTQYFGPGTRLTVL.

The genes are TRBV6-6 and TRBJ2-1; the D gene is possibly TRBD2 (6 bases). Per germline, CDR1 MNHNY and CDR2 SVGAGI (reference sequence). Trimming pared 8 bases from V and 2 bases from J, leaving 16 bases between. The CDR3 is 15 residues long. CDR3 region: CASYRRRGPYNEQFF. CDR3 DNA sequence: TGTGCCAGCTATAGAAGGCGGGGACCCTACAATGAGCAGTTCTTC.

V gene TRBV5-4 combines with J gene TRBJ1-1; D is uncertain. The V gene's germline CDR1 is SGHNT and CDR2 YYREEE (reference sequence). The CDR3 has 14 amino acids. The V and J ends lost 4 bases and 2 bases respectively, with 12 bases between them. The CDR3 loop reads CASSRPGTNTEAFF. In DNA, the CDR3 is TGTGCCAGCAGCCGCCCGGGTACCAACACTGAAGCTTTCTTT.

The chain combines TRBV9 with TRBJ1-1; the match to TRBD1 covers 7 bases. The CDR3 totals 15 residues. CDR1 and CDR2 (germline): SGDLS, YYNGEE. Unmatched junction bases numbered 9, after V lost 0 bases and J lost 7 bases. The CDR3 DNA is TGTGCCAGCAGCGTAGGGGGCAGGGGGGATAGTGAAGCTTTCTTT. Translating gives CASSVGGRGDSEAFF.

This rearrangement joins TRBV6-5 to TRBJ1-4, with D possibly TRBD1 on 5 matching bases. Germline V CDR1 and CDR2: MNHEY, SVGAGI. V was trimmed by 6 bases and J by 4 bases, leaving 9 bases between them. CDR3 size: 13 residues. CDR3 DNA: TGTGCCAGCAGGACAGTCCTTAATGAAAAACTGTTTTTT. This translates into CASRTVLNEKLFF.

The chain has TRBV6-5 and TRBJ2-3; perhaps TRBD1 as D (5 bases). The CDR3 is made up of 12 amino acids. Trimming removed 11 bases from V and 5 bases from J, with 14 bases in between. Germline V gene data show CDR1 as MNHEY and CDR2 as SVGAGI. CDR3 sequence: CAVGVVGDTQYF. CDR3 nucleotides: TGTGCCGTAGGGGTCGTCGGAGATACGCAGTATTTT.

V is TRBV6-5 and J is TRBJ2-7; no clear D. Between the trimmed V and J ends, which lost 0 bases and 0 bases, there was a span of 6 bases. The CDR3 runs to 14 residues. Germline lookup yields CDR1 MNHEY and CDR2 SVGAGI. The CDR3 DNA is TGTGCCAGCAGTTACTCGTACAGCTCCTACGAGCAGTACTTC. This sequence encodes CASSYSYSSYEQYF.

The V and J genes are TRBV7-6 and TRBJ2-6; D is possibly TRBD1 (6 bases). CDR1 and CDR2 (germline): SGHVS, FNYEAQ. Trimming took off 3 bases at V and 4 bases at J, with 16 bases between the two ends. CDR3 size: 17 residues. The CDR3 sequence: CASSFGAPGAGANVLTF. The CDR3 nucleotides read TGTGCCAGCAGCTTTGGGGCCCCAGGGGCCGGGGCCAACGTCCTGACTTTC.

This sequence joins TRBV28 and TRBJ2-5, with D uncertain. Trimming pared 3 bases from V and 1 base from J, leaving 27 bases between. The CDR3 runs 20 residues. The germline V gene encodes CDR1 MDHEN and CDR2 SYDVKM. The CDR3 DNA follows: TGTGCCAGCAGTTTCGTGCATGGCTTGCTAACAGCTGAAGGCCAAGAGACCCAGTACTTC. This gives the protein CASSFVHGLLTAEGQETQYF.

The chain is built from TRBV29-1 and TRBJ2-1; D is ambiguous. This CDR3 is built from 14 residues. Germline V gene data show CDR1 as SQVTM and CDR2 as ANQGSEA. With 7 bases removed from V and 4 bases from J, the gap between germline ends came to 17 bases. For the CDR3, the DNA is TGCAGCGCCTCCAGGTATGGCAGTTACAATGAGCAGTTCTTC. Protein: CSASRYGSYNEQFF.

The V and J genes are TRBV5-1 and TRBJ2-5; 11 bases agree with TRBD2. The CDR3 is 16 residues long. V gave up 4 bases and J gave up 1 base; unmatched junction bases: 6. Germline V gene lookup returns CDR1 SGHRS and CDR2 YFSETQ. Written as DNA, the CDR3 is TGCGCCAGCAGCATTAGCGGGGGGGCCCGCCAAGAGACCCAGTACTTC. It translates to CASSISGGARQETQYF.

This chain connects TRBV5-6 to TRBJ1-4; D is possibly TRBD1 (5 bases). Germline V gives CDR1 SGHDT, CDR2 YYEEEE. CDR3 length: 14 residues. The V gene lost 2 bases and the J gene lost 3 bases, with 8 bases spanning the gap. CDR3 residues: CASSFGGANEKLFF. The CDR3 DNA reads TGTGCCAGCAGCTTTGGAGGGGCTAATGAAAAACTGTTTTTT.

The CDR3 loop is CASSVDLAQTQYF. CDR3 in DNA: TGTGCCAGCAGCGTGGATTTAGCGCAGACCCAGTACTTC. This rearrangement joins TRBV5-6 to TRBJ2-5, with D possibly being TRBD2 (5 bases). V gave up 4 bases and J gave up 6 bases, with 13 bases separating them. Germline V gene lookup returns CDR1 SGHDT and CDR2 YYEEEE. CDR3 length: 13 amino acids.

The rearrangement uses TRBV2 and TRBJ2-1, with 9 bases matching TRBD2. The CDR3 loop spans 15 amino acids. The trim removed 8 bases at V and 7 bases at J, leaving 12 bases unmatched. CDR1 SNHLY and CDR2 FYNNEI come from the germline V gene. The CDR3 coding sequence is TGTGCCAGCTCGGTCGAAGCGGGGGGAAGGAATGAGCAGTTCTTC. This encodes CASSVEAGGRNEQFF.

The chain uses TRBV18 and TRBJ1-2; D gene ambiguous. The CDR3 is 14 residues long. V was clipped by 5 bases and J by 3 bases, with 13 bases between them. Germline CDR1 and CDR2: KGHSH and LQKENI. In DNA, the CDR3 is TGTGCCAGCTCATACCTCGAAGGAGACTATGGCTACACCTTC. Amino acid sequence: CASSYLEGDYGYTF.

The chain is built from TRBV5-1 and TRBJ2-3; possibly TRBD1 for D (6 bases). The V gene's germline CDR1 is SGHRS and CDR2 YFSETQ. CDR3 size: 14 residues. V lost 0 bases and J 5 bases, leaving 10 bases between the germline ends. In DNA, the CDR3 is TGCGCCAGCAGCTTGGACAGGGCCCAAGATACGCAGTATTTT. As protein: CASSLDRAQDTQYF.

V is TRBV7-9 and J is TRBJ1-5; D unclear. This CDR3 is 13 amino acids long. Deletions cut 6 bases from V and 1 base from J, with 7 bases between. Germline assignment: CDR1 SEHNR and CDR2 FQNEAQ (reference sequence). The CDR3 nucleotides are TGTGCCAGCAGTCTACGGAGCAATCAGCCCCAGCATTTT. Translating gives CASSLRSNQPQHF. The full variable domain, with the rest looked up from reference TRBV7-9 and TRBJ1-5, is DTGVSQNPRHKITKRGQNVTFRCDPISEHNRLYWYRQTLGQGPEFLTYFQNEAQLEKSRLLSDRFSAERPKGSFSTLEIQRTEQGDSAMYLCASSLRSNQPQHFGDGTRLSIL.

The CDR3 DNA reads TGTGCCAGCAGTCTGCGCGATACGCAGTATTTT. Amino acids: CASSLRDTQYF. The chain has TRBV27 and TRBJ2-3; D unresolved. The CDR3 sequence is 11 residues long. V was pared by 5 bases and J by 6 bases, with 6 bases between. Germline V lookup: CDR1 MNHEY, CDR2 SMNVEV (reference sequence).

The CDR3 loop is CASRPQGQGNTEAFF. In DNA form, the CDR3 reads TGCGCCAGCAGACCACAGGGGCAGGGCAACACTGAAGCTTTCTTT. V usage is TRBV5-1 and J usage is TRBJ1-1; 7 nucleotides agree with TRBD1. V shed 5 bases and J 2 bases; nucleotides not matched to a gene: 9. This CDR3 spans 15 amino acids. The germline CDR1 and CDR2 sequences are SGHRS and YFSETQ.